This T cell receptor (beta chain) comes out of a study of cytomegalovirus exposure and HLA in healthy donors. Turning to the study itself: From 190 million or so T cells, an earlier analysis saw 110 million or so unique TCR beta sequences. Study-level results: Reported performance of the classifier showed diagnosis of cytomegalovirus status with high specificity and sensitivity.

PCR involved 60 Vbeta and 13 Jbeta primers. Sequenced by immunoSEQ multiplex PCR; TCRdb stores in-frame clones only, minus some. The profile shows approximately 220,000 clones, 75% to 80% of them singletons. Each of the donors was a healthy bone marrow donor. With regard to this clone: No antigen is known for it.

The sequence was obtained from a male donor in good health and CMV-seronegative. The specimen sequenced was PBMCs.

Here the CDR3 reads CASSSHSLGGGAFEQFF. The CDR3 nucleotides read TGTGCCAGCAGCTCCCATTCCTTGGGCGGGGGGGCGTTTGAGCAGTTCTTC. The chain employs TRBV13 and TRBJ2-1, with TRBD2 matching over 9 bases. CDR3 length equals 17 residues. Germline loops: CDR1 PRHDT, CDR2 FYEKMQ (reference sequence). J gave up 9 bases and V 4 bases, and 16 bases lay outside the gene matches.